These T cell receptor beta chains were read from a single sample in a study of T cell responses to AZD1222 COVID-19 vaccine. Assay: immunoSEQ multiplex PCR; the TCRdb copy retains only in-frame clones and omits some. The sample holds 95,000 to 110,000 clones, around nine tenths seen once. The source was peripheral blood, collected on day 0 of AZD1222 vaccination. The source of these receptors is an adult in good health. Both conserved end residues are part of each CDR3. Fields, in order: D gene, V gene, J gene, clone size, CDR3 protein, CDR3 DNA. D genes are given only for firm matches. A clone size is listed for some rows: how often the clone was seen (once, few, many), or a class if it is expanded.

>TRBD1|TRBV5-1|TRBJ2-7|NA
CASSLWVGTGDLSYEQYF
TGCGCCAGCAGCTTGTGGGTCGGGACAGGGGACCTCTCCTACGAGCAGTACTTC
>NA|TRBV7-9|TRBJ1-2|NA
CASSLETAYGYTF
TGTGCCAGCAGCTTAGAAACAGCCTATGGCTACACCTTC
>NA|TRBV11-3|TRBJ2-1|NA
CASSLESYNEQFF
TGTGCCAGCAGCTTAGAGAGTTACAATGAGCAGTTCTTC
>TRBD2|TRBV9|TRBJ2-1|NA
CASSALGGSSYNEQFF
TGTGCCAGCAGCGCGTTGGGCGGGAGCTCCTACAATGAGCAGTTCTTC
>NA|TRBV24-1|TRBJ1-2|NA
CATSDYRSGAVGGYTF
TGTGCCACCAGTGATTATCGGTCTGGAGCTGTGGGTGGCTACACCTTC
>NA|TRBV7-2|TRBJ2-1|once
CASSLAGHNEQFF
TGTGCCAGCAGCTTAGCGGGACACAATGAGCAGTTCTTC
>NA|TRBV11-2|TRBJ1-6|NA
CASSPVGPWRANSPLHF
TGTGCCAGCAGCCCCGTAGGCCCTTGGAGGGCAAATTCACCCCTCCACTTT
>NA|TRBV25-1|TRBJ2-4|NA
CASSVKNIQYF
TGTGCCAGCAGTGTTAAGAACATTCAGTACTTC
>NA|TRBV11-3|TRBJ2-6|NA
CASSILWAVKDYSGANVLTF
TGTGCCAGCAGCATTCTCTGGGCGGTTAAGGACTACTCTGGGGCCAACGTCCTGACTTTC
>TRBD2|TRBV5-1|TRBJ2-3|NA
CASSPGTSATDTQYF
TGCGCCAGCAGCCCTGGGACTAGCGCTACAGATACGCAGTATTTT
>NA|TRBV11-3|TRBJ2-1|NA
CASSSRDVSSYNEQFF
TGTGCCAGCAGCTCCAGGGACGTCAGCTCCTACAATGAGCAGTTCTTC
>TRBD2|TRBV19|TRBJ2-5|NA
CASSKLERGGRQETQYF
TGTGCCAGTAGTAAGTTGGAGCGTGGCGGGAGGCAAGAGACCCAGTACTTC
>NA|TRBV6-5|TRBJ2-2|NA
CASRAKNTGELFF
TGTGCCAGCAGGGCCAAGAACACCGGGGAGCTGTTTTTT
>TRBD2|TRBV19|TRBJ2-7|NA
CASSSTSGGALEQYF
TGTGCCAGTAGTTCGACTAGCGGGGGGGCCCTCGAGCAGTACTTC
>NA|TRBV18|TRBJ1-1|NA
CASSPGRGSNEAFF
TGTGCCAGCTCACCAGGGAGGGGTTCCAATGAAGCTTTCTTT
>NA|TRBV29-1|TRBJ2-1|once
CSVERGPYNEQFF
TGCAGCGTTGAACGGGGACCCTACAATGAGCAGTTCTTC
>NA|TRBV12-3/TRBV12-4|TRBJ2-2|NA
CASSLLGELFF
TGTGCCAGCAGCCTCCTAGGGGAGCTGTTTTTT
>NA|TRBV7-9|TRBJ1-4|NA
CASSAMTTTNEKLFF
TGTGCCAGCAGCGCAATGACAACAACTAATGAAAAACTGTTTTTT